These 20 T cell receptor beta chains share one sample of origin, sequenced in a study of cytomegalovirus exposure and HLA in healthy donors. The table came from immunoSEQ multiplex PCR; TCRdb's copy has only in-frame clones and leaves some out. The table records over 150,000 clones, roughly nine tenths of them present only once. Sequences were obtained from PBMCs. The receptors shown here come from a young woman in good health and CMV-seropositive.

V gene TRBV9 combines with J gene TRBJ2-3; D is undetermined. CDR3 size: 14 residues. The V gene lost 2 bases and the J gene lost 0 bases, with 7 bases spanning the gap. Per germline, CDR1 SGDLS and CDR2 YYNGEE. The CDR3 reads CASSVRSSTDTQYF. CDR3 DNA: TGTGCCAGCAGCGTCCGGTCTAGCACAGATACGCAGTATTTT. Supplemented by reference TRBV9 and TRBJ2-3, the full variable domain reads DSGVTQTPKHLITATGQRVTLRCSPRSGDLSVYWYQQSLDQGLQFLIQYYNGEERAKGNILERFSAQQFPDLHSELNLSSLELGDSALYFCASSVRSSTDTQYFGPGTRLTVL.

The gene calls are TRBV9 and TRBJ2-2; 7 bases match TRBD2. This CDR3 has 16 amino acids. After removal of 3 bases from V and 4 bases from J, the junction contained 9 bases not matched to a gene. CDR1 and CDR2 (germline): SGDLS, YYNGEE. The CDR3 protein is CASSGGRGGLTGELFF. The DNA of the CDR3 is TGTGCCAGCAGCGGCGGACGGGGAGGGCTCACCGGGGAGCTGTTTTTT.

The chain carries TRBV28 and TRBJ1-5; TRBD1 aligns across 8 bases. The J segment lost 6 bases and the V segment lost 3 bases, leaving 7 bases of the junction unmatched. Germline lookup yields CDR1 MDHEN and CDR2 SYDVKM. There are 15 residues in the CDR3. The CDR3 reads CASSFDAGGVQPQHF. CDR3 DNA sequence: TGTGCCAGCAGTTTTGATGCAGGGGGCGTTCAGCCCCAGCATTTT.

In nucleotides, the CDR3 is TGTGCCAGCATGGATACCAGCGAGAGCACCGGGGAGCTGTTTTTT. It codes for CASMDTSESTGELFF. The V and J genes are TRBV2 and TRBJ2-2; D not resolved. The CDR3 sequence is 15 residues long. Trimming removed 7 bases from V and 4 bases from J, with 16 bases in between. Looked up from germline, CDR1 is SNHLY and CDR2 is FYNNEI.

The CDR3 spells CASSFSPLAADEQFF. Written as DNA, the CDR3 is TGTGCCAGCAGCTTTTCCCCCCTAGCAGCCGATGAGCAGTTCTTC. This chain connects TRBV5-5 to TRBJ2-1, with a possible D match to TRBD2 (5 bases). This CDR3 contains 15 residues. Per the germline V gene, CDR1 is SGHKS and CDR2 is YYEKEE (reference sequence). The ends were cut back, 2 bases at V and 8 bases at J, with 17 bases in the middle.

The rearrangement links TRBV28 to TRBJ2-1, with D tentatively TRBD2 (6 bases). The germline V gene encodes CDR1 MDHEN and CDR2 SYDVKM. CDR3 length: 17 amino acids. Trimming removed 6 bases from V and 5 bases from J, with 23 bases in between. The CDR3 protein is CASSSKNRDSHHNEQFF. CDR3 bases: TGTGCCAGCAGCTCTAAAAACCGGGACTCCCATCACAATGAGCAGTTCTTC.

This sequence joins TRBV27 and TRBJ2-1; 12 bases align to TRBD2. V lost 5 bases to trimming and J lost 4 bases; unmatched junction nucleotides: 0. This CDR3 contains 14 residues. Germline V gene data show CDR1 as MNHEY and CDR2 as SMNVEV (reference sequence). CDR3 in amino acids: CASSGTSGYNEQFF. The CDR3 nucleotides read TGTGCCAGCAGTGGGACTAGCGGGTACAATGAGCAGTTCTTC.

CDR3 in amino acids: CAWSDGTSGGSEQFF. CDR3 nucleotides: TGTGCCTGGAGTGATGGGACTAGCGGGGGCTCTGAGCAGTTCTTC. The chain links TRBV30 to TRBJ2-1; TRBD2 agrees at 14 bases. In germline, CDR1 is GTSNPN, CDR2 SVGIG (reference sequence). V lost 1 base, J lost 9 bases, and 5 bases stayed unmatched. This CDR3 contains 15 residues.

The V gene is TRBV9, the J gene TRBJ1-4, with 10 bases aligning to TRBD1. The length of the CDR3 is 19 residues. The V and J ends lost 3 bases and 2 bases, in that order; junction bases with no gene match: 13. Germline CDR1 and CDR2: SGDLS and YYNGEE. The CDR3 region is CASSGGSGQGRGTNEKLFF. The DNA for the CDR3 is TGTGCCAGCAGCGGCGGTTCGGGACAGGGGAGGGGTACTAATGAAAAACTGTTTTTT.

The rearrangement links TRBV5-5 to TRBJ2-1; no clear D. Germline V gene lookup returns CDR1 SGHKS and CDR2 YYEKEE (reference sequence). The CDR3 is 11 residues long. Trimming removed 1 base from V and 8 bases from J, with 4 bases in between. The CDR3 bases are TGTGCCAGCAGCTTGTCAGATGAGCAGTTCTTC. Translated, it gives CASSLSDEQFF. Full variable domain (missing parts from reference TRBV5-5 and TRBJ2-1): DAGVTQSPTHLIKTRGQQVTLRCSPISGHKSVSWYQQVLGQGPQFIFQYYEKEERGRGNFPDRFSARQFPNYSSELNVNALLLGDSALYLCASSLSDEQFFGPGTRLTVL.

This chain joins TRBV28 and TRBJ2-7; TRBD1 aligns across 7 bases. Per germline, CDR1 MDHEN and CDR2 SYDVKM. This CDR3 region has 13 residues. With V trimmed by 7 bases and J by 2 bases, 5 bases remained unmatched. The CDR3: CASIGQGAYEQYF. The DNA of the CDR3 is TGTGCCAGCATTGGGCAGGGGGCCTACGAGCAGTACTTC. The complete variable domain, with remaining parts taken from reference TRBV28 and TRBJ2-7, reads DVKVTQSSRYLVKRTGEKVFLECVQDMDHENMFWYRQDPGLGLRLIYFSYDVKMKEKGDIPEGYSVSREKKERFSLILESASTNQTSMYLCASIGQGAYEQYFGPGTRLTVT.

This clone came up once. The chain links TRBV4-2 to TRBJ2-7; 10 bases align to TRBD2. The V segment lost 4 bases and the J segment 7 bases; nucleotides outside the gene matches: 13. Germline-derived CDR1 and CDR2 are LGHNA and YNFKEQ. The CDR3 is 16 amino acids. CDR3 coding DNA: TGTGCCAGCAGCCTTAACCCAGCGGGAGGGCCGGGTGAGCAGTACTTC. Amino acids: CASSLNPAGGPGEQYF.

This chain links TRBV4-1 with TRBJ2-1, with TRBD2 matching over 7 bases. With 1 base clipped from V and 8 bases from J, the junction kept 11 bases outside the gene matches. The CDR3 runs to 16 residues. Germline V CDR1 and CDR2: MGHRA, YSYEKL. Written as DNA, the CDR3 is TGCGCCAGCAGCCAAGTGGGACGGGAGGTCTGGGATGAGCAGTTCTTC. Translated, it gives CASSQVGREVWDEQFF.

This clone appeared once. The chain carries TRBV28 and TRBJ2-1, with 10 bases lining up with TRBD2. V shed 4 bases and J 7 bases; nucleotides not matched to a gene: 4. The CDR3 runs 14 residues. The germline CDR1 and CDR2 sequences are MDHEN and SYDVKM. The CDR3 region is CASSSGLARNEQFF. The CDR3 coding sequence is TGTGCCAGCAGTTCGGGACTAGCGAGGAATGAGCAGTTCTTC.

The rearrangement joins TRBV19 to TRBJ2-2; 7 bases map to TRBD1. The CDR3 spans 13 residues. In germline, CDR1 is LNHDA, CDR2 SQIVND (reference sequence). After removal of 5 bases from V and 5 bases from J, the junction contained 2 bases not matched to a gene. The CDR3, as DNA: TGTGCCAGTAGTCCACAGGGGACCGGGGAGCTGTTTTTT. This translates into CASSPQGTGELFF.

This chain connects TRBV29-1 to TRBJ1-3; D is possibly TRBD1 (5 bases). Germline V gives CDR1 SQVTM, CDR2 ANQGSEA. The CDR3 extends over 14 amino acids. V lost 6 bases and J 6 bases, leaving 18 bases between the germline ends. The DNA for the CDR3 is TGCAGCGTCACAGGCGGGGGAGTCTCAAACACCATATATTTT. The encoded protein is CSVTGGGVSNTIYF.

CDR3 loop: CASSQGLVNEQFF. CDR3 DNA sequence: TGTGCCAGCAGTCAGGGACTAGTGAATGAGCAGTTCTTC. The chain employs TRBV6-5 and TRBJ2-1; 8 positions agree with TRBD2. V lost 5 bases and J lost 7; bases outside the gene matches: 4. Looked up from germline, CDR1 is MNHEY and CDR2 is SVGAGI. The CDR3 length is 13 residues.

The chain uses TRBV5-5 and TRBJ2-1; TRBD2 is a possible D gene (5 bases). V was pared by 0 bases and J by 7 bases, with 14 bases between. Germline values: CDR1 SGHKS, CDR2 YYEKEE (reference sequence). The CDR3 has 15 residues. The DNA of the CDR3 is TGTGCCAGCAGCTTGGCTAGCCCGGGGTGGAATGAGCAGTTCTTC. Protein product: CASSLASPGWNEQFF.

The V call is TRBV19, the J call TRBJ2-7, with D possibly matching TRBD1 (6 bases). Per the germline V gene, CDR1 is LNHDA and CDR2 is SQIVND (reference sequence). V dropped 7 bases and J dropped 9 bases, with 22 bases sitting between them. CDR3 length: 14 amino acids. CDR3 loop: CASTPGQGPTGQYF. Here the CDR3 DNA reads TGTGCCAGTACCCCGGGGCAGGGGCCAACCGGGCAGTACTTC.

The gene calls are TRBV15 and TRBJ2-2; D ambiguous. The V and J ends lost 0 bases and 4 bases respectively, with 6 bases between them. Germline V CDR1 and CDR2: LNHNV, YYDKDF (reference sequence). The CDR3 contains 14 residues. CDR3 amino acids: CATSRDGSTGELFF. DNA of the CDR3: TGTGCCACCAGCAGAGATGGCAGCACCGGGGAGCTGTTTTTT.